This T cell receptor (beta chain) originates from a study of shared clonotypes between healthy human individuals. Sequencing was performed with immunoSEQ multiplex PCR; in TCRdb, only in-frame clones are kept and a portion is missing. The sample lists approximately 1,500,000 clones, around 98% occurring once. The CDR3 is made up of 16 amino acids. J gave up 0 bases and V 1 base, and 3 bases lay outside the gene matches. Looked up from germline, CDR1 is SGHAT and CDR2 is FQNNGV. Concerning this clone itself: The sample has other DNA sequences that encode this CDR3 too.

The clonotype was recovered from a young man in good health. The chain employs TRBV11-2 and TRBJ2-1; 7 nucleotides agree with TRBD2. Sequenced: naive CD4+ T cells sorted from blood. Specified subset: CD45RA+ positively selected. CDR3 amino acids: CASSLGGGSSYNEQFF. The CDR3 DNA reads TGTGCCAGCAGCTTAGGAGGCGGGAGCTCCTACAATGAGCAGTTCTTC.